The entry that follows covers one T cell receptor (beta chain) sequence. As originally analysed: Reference gene primers were amplified, and this amplification served to estimate nucleated cell counts. Assay used: immunoSEQ multiplex PCR; TCRdb lists only in-frame clones, some missing. From that table come the V and J calls and clone size; the DNA was used to work out D and trimming. The sample gives more than 70,000 clones, around 79% of which show up once; 24% is in the top ten. This entry belongs to a study of blood T cell repertoires in COVID-19. In the study overall: Samples taken during acute and convalescent COVID-19 were collected in the United States, Italy and Spain.

V dropped 5 bases and J dropped 0 bases, with 11 bases sitting between them. The CDR3 loop spans 15 amino acids. The germline V gene encodes CDR1 MGHRA and CDR2 YSYEKL. This receptor was obtained from a human donor in a cohort sampled during active COVID-19. Sequencing was carried out using peripheral blood. The rearrangement links TRBV4-1 to TRBJ2-1; possible D gene TRBD2, 6 bases. The DNA of the CDR3 is TGCGCCAGCAGCGAGGGACTGTTCTCCTACAATGAGCAGTTCTTC. Translating gives CASSEGLFSYNEQFF.